The 9 T cell receptor beta chains below were found in one sample sequenced in a study of blood T cell repertoires in COVID-19. Sequencing was performed with immunoSEQ multiplex PCR; in TCRdb, only in-frame clones are kept and a portion is missing. The sample records about 180,000 clones, around four fifths being singletons. The sequenced sample was peripheral blood. The receptors stem from a woman in her seventies with COVID-19, enrolled during active disease.

The chain carries TRBV24-1 and TRBJ1-1; the D is unclear. This CDR3 region has 15 residues. Trimming removed 4 bases from V and 1 base from J, with 12 bases in between. The V gene's germline CDR1 is KGHDR and CDR2 SFDVKD. The CDR3 DNA sequence: TGTGCCACCAGTGACCCCAATTCGGGGAACACTGAAGCTTTCTTT. Protein: CATSDPNSGNTEAFF.

This rearrangement joins TRBV2 to TRBJ2-7; D not resolved. Trimming pared 4 bases from V and 3 bases from J, leaving 10 bases between. The germline gives CDR1 SNHLY, CDR2 FYNNEI. The CDR3 length is 13 residues. Here the CDR3 DNA reads TGTGCCAGCAGTGGTTCCTATCGCTACGAGCAGTACTTC. It translates to CASSGSYRYEQYF.

This clone was seen more than once but under ten times. The rearrangement uses TRBV6-5 and TRBJ1-3, with TRBD1 as a possible D gene (5 bases). The CDR3 is 14 amino acids. V was cut by 6 bases and J by 0 bases, with 9 bases left in between. Germline CDR1 reads MNHEY; CDR2 reads SVGAGI. The CDR3 nucleotides are TGTGCCAGCAGGCCGGGGGTCTCTGGAAACACCATATATTTT. It specifies CASRPGVSGNTIYF.

The chain links TRBV2 to TRBJ1-4; D is possibly TRBD1 (5 bases). The length of the CDR3 is 13 residues. Germline V CDR1 and CDR2: SNHLY, FYNNEI. Deletions cut 6 bases from V and 3 bases from J, with 8 bases between. The CDR3 DNA reads TGTGCCAGCAGCCAGGGATCTAATGAAAAACTGTTTTTT. Amino acids: CASSQGSNEKLFF.

This chain uses TRBV9 with TRBJ2-2; perhaps TRBD2 as D (5 bases). Per germline, CDR1 SGDLS and CDR2 YYNGEE. Trimming took off 0 bases at V and 4 bases at J, with 10 bases between the two ends. The CDR3 totals 15 residues. The CDR3 loop is CASSVEVASTGELFF. The DNA for the CDR3 is TGTGCCAGCAGCGTAGAAGTAGCGAGCACCGGGGAGCTGTTTTTT.

This clone was found a few times. The chain is built from TRBV3-1 (or the pseudogene TRBV3-2) and TRBJ1-6; maybe TRBD1 (5 bases). CDR3 length: 14 residues. Germline CDR1 is LGHDT and CDR2 is YNNKEL (reference sequence). Deletions cut 6 bases from V and 3 bases from J, with 9 bases between. Written as DNA, the CDR3 is TGTGCCAGCAGTACCGGGGGCTATAATTCACCCCTCCACTTT. This codes for CASSTGGYNSPLHF.

The genes are TRBV5-1 and TRBJ1-3; D gene unclear. V was trimmed by 0 bases and J by 4 bases, leaving 17 bases between them. The V gene's germline CDR1 is SGHRS and CDR2 YFSETQ. The CDR3 extends over 17 amino acids. In DNA form, the CDR3 reads TGCGCCAGCAGCTTGGGAGACGGGATGTCGCGAGGAAACACCATATATTTT. It yields the protein CASSLGDGMSRGNTIYF.

The CDR3 DNA reads TGCAGCGTGACGGGGGCCGGGACAGGGACCTACGAGCAGTACTTC. Encoded protein: CSVTGAGTGTYEQYF. The genes are TRBV29-1 and TRBJ2-7, with 9 bases aligning to TRBD1. Per the germline V gene, CDR1 is SQVTM and CDR2 is ANQGSEA. The trim removed 6 bases at V and 2 bases at J, leaving 11 bases unmatched. CDR3 length equals 15 residues.

CDR3 region: CASSFTSGRQLSYEQYF. For the CDR3, the DNA is TGTGCCAGCAGCTTTACTAGCGGGAGGCAACTCTCCTACGAGCAGTACTTC. The rearrangement joins TRBV13 to TRBJ2-7; TRBD2 matches 12 bases. This CDR3 has 17 amino acids. J was trimmed by 0 bases and V by 3 bases; bases with no gene match: 6. Germline V CDR1 and CDR2: PRHDT, FYEKMQ (reference sequence).